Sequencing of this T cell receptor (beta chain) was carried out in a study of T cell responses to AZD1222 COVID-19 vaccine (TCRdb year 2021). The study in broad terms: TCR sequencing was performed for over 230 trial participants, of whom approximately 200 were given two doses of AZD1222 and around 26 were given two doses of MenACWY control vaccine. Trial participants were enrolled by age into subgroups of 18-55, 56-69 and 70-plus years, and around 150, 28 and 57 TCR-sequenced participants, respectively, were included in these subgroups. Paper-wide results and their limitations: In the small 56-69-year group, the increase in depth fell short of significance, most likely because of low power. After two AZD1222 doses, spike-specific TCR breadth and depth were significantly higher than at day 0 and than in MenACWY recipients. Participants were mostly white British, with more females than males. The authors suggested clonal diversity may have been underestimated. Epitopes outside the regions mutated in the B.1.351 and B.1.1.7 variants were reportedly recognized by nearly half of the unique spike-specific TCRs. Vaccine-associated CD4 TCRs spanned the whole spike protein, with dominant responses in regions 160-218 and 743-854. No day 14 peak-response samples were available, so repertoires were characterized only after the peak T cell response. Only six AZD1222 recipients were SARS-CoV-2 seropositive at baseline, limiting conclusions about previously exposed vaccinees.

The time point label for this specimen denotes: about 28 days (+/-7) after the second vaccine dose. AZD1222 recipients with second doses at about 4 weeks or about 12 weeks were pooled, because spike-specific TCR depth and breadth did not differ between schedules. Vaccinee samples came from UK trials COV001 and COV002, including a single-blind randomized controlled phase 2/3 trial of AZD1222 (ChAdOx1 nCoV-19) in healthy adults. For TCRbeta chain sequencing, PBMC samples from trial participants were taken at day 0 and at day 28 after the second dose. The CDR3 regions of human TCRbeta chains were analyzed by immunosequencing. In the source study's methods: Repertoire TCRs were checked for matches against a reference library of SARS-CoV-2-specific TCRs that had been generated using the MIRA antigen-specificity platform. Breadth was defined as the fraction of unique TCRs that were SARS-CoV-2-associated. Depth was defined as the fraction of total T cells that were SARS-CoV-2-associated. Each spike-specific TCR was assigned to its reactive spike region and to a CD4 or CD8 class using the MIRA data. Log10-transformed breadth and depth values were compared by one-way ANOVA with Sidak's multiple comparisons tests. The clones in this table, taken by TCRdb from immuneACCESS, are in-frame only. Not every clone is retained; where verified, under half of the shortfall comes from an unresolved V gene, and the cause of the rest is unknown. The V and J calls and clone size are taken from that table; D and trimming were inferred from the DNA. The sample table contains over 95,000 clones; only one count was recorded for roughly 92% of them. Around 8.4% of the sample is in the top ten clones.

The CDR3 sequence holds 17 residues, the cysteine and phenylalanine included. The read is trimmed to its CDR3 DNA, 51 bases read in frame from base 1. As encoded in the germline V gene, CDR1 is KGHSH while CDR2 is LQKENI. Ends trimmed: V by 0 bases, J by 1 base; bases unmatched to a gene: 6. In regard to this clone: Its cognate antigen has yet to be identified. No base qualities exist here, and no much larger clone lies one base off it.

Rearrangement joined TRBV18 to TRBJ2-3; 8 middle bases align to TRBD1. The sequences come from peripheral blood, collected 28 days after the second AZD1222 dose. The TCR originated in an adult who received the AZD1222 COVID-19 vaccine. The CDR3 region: CASSPPTGASGTDTQYF. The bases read TGTGCCAGCTCACCACCGACAGGGGCCTCGGGCACAGATACGCAGTATTTT.